This passage covers 11 T cell receptor beta chains from one sample sequenced in a study of graft-versus-host responses after intestinal transplantation. The assay was immunoSEQ multiplex PCR, and TCRdb's table has in-frame clones only and misses some. The sample comprises around 97,000 clones, just over 90% of which are singletons, and roughly 6% rests with the top ten. No antigens are known for them. Material: unstimulated CD8+ T cells sorted from spleen or lymph node cells, obtained before intestinal transplant. All receptors derive from a human donor who received an intestinal transplant.

The V and J genes are TRBV11-2 and TRBJ2-1, with 11 positions matching TRBD2. V dropped 4 bases and J dropped 4; count of bases not matched to a gene: 6. Germline V gives CDR1 SGHAT, CDR2 FQNNGV. The CDR3 is 16 residues long. CDR3 coding DNA: TGTGCCAGCAGCTATAGCGGGGGGGCGATTTACAATGAGCAGTTCTTC. This translates into CASSYSGGAIYNEQFF.

The V and J genes are TRBV27 and TRBJ1-1, with no clear D. The V end was cut by 3 bases, the J end by 3 bases, with 8 bases between. The CDR3 covers 13 residues. Germline CDR1 and CDR2: MNHEY and SMNVEV (reference sequence). CDR3 loop: CASSFGADTEAFF. The CDR3 region has the DNA TGTGCCAGCAGTTTTGGAGCAGACACTGAAGCTTTCTTT.

The genes are TRBV29-1 and TRBJ2-5, with D possibly TRBD1 on 6 matching bases. CDR3 length: 13 residues. V was cut by 5 bases and J by 4 bases, with 14 bases left in between. Germline V CDR1 and CDR2: SQVTM, ANQGSEA. The CDR3 is CSVSGVLGETQYF. CDR3 nucleotides: TGCAGCGTTTCAGGGGTTTTGGGAGAGACCCAGTACTTC. Variable domain in full (rest from reference TRBV29-1 and TRBJ2-5): SAVISQKPSRDICQRGTSLTIQCQVDSQVTMMFWYRQQPGQSLTLIATANQGSEATYESGFVIDKFPISRPNLTFSTLTVSNMSPEDSSIYLCSVSGVLGETQYFGPGTRLLVL.

This rearrangement joins TRBV20-1 to TRBJ1-2; D remains ambiguous. Per germline, CDR1 DFQATT and CDR2 SNEGSKA (reference sequence). There are 11 residues in the CDR3. Trimming stripped 5 bases from V and 11 bases from J, with 15 bases between. CDR3 coding DNA: TGCAGTGCTGAGGAGGTGAGGAATTACACCTTC. This gives the protein CSAEEVRNYTF.

This chain connects TRBV6-5 to TRBJ2-3; 9 bases match TRBD2. Germline V gene lookup returns CDR1 MNHEY and CDR2 SVGAGI. The CDR3 covers 16 residues. The J segment lost 2 bases and the V segment lost 0 bases, leaving 3 bases of the junction unmatched. The CDR3 sequence is CASSYSREGFTDTQYF. The CDR3 nucleotides read TGTGCCAGCAGTTACTCGCGGGAGGGCTTCACAGATACGCAGTATTTT.

The genes are TRBV6-1 and TRBJ1-5; D not certain. The CDR3 has 14 amino acids. Germline assignment: CDR1 MNHNS and CDR2 SASEGT. Trimming shortened V by 2 bases and J by 1 base, and 6 bases separated the two germline ends. Here the CDR3 reads CASSEINSNQPQHF. The CDR3 DNA is TGTGCCAGCAGTGAAATAAACAGCAATCAGCCCCAGCATTTT.

The chain carries TRBV9 and TRBJ1-1; D gene uncertain. Germline V gene data show CDR1 as SGDLS and CDR2 as YYNGEE. Trimming left V 0 bases short and J 4 bases short, with 7 bases between. The CDR3 is made up of 13 amino acids. The CDR3 sequence: CASSVEATTEAFF. CDR3 in DNA: TGTGCCAGCAGCGTAGAGGCGACCACTGAAGCTTTCTTT. The complete variable domain, with remaining parts taken from reference TRBV9 and TRBJ1-1, reads DSGVTQTPKHLITATGQRVTLRCSPRSGDLSVYWYQQSLDQGLQFLIQYYNGEERAKGNILERFSAQQFPDLHSELNLSSLELGDSALYFCASSVEATTEAFFGQGTRLTVV.

This rearrangement joins TRBV7-9 to TRBJ2-5; the D is unclear. CDR1 is SEHNR and CDR2 is FQNEAQ in the germline V gene (reference sequence). CDR3 length equals 16 residues. V lost 1 base to trimming and J lost 4 bases, with 16 bases between them. As DNA, the CDR3 is TGTGCCAGCAGCTTAGGGGTGGCGGCGGCTCGAGAGACCCAGTACTTC. This encodes CASSLGVAAARETQYF.

This chain joins TRBV27 and TRBJ2-7; either TRBD1 or TRBD2 may supply D (5 bases each). Germline CDR1 reads MNHEY; CDR2 reads SMNVEV (reference sequence). CDR3 length equals 11 residues. With 8 bases removed from V and 1 base from J, the gap between germline ends came to 6 bases. This CDR3 is CASGGSYEQYF. The CDR3 region has the DNA TGTGCCAGCGGGGGATCCTACGAGCAGTACTTC.

The chain joins TRBV6-5 to TRBJ1-4; D is unresolved. Trimming took off 2 bases at V and 5 bases at J, with 12 bases between the two ends. CDR1 and CDR2 (germline): MNHEY, SVGAGI. The CDR3 length is 15 residues. This chain's CDR3 is CASSYGVRENEKLFF. For the CDR3, the DNA is TGTGCCAGCAGTTACGGCGTCAGAGAAAATGAAAAACTGTTTTTT.

The chain employs TRBV5-1 and TRBJ2-4; TRBD2 aligns across 8 bases. Germline loops: CDR1 SGHRS, CDR2 YFSETQ. J was trimmed by 6 bases and V by 2 bases; bases with no gene match: 7. The CDR3 length is 15 residues. CDR3 sequence (DNA): TGCGCCAGCAGCTTAGGTCTAGCGGGTAGAAACATTCAGTACTTC. This sequence encodes CASSLGLAGRNIQYF.